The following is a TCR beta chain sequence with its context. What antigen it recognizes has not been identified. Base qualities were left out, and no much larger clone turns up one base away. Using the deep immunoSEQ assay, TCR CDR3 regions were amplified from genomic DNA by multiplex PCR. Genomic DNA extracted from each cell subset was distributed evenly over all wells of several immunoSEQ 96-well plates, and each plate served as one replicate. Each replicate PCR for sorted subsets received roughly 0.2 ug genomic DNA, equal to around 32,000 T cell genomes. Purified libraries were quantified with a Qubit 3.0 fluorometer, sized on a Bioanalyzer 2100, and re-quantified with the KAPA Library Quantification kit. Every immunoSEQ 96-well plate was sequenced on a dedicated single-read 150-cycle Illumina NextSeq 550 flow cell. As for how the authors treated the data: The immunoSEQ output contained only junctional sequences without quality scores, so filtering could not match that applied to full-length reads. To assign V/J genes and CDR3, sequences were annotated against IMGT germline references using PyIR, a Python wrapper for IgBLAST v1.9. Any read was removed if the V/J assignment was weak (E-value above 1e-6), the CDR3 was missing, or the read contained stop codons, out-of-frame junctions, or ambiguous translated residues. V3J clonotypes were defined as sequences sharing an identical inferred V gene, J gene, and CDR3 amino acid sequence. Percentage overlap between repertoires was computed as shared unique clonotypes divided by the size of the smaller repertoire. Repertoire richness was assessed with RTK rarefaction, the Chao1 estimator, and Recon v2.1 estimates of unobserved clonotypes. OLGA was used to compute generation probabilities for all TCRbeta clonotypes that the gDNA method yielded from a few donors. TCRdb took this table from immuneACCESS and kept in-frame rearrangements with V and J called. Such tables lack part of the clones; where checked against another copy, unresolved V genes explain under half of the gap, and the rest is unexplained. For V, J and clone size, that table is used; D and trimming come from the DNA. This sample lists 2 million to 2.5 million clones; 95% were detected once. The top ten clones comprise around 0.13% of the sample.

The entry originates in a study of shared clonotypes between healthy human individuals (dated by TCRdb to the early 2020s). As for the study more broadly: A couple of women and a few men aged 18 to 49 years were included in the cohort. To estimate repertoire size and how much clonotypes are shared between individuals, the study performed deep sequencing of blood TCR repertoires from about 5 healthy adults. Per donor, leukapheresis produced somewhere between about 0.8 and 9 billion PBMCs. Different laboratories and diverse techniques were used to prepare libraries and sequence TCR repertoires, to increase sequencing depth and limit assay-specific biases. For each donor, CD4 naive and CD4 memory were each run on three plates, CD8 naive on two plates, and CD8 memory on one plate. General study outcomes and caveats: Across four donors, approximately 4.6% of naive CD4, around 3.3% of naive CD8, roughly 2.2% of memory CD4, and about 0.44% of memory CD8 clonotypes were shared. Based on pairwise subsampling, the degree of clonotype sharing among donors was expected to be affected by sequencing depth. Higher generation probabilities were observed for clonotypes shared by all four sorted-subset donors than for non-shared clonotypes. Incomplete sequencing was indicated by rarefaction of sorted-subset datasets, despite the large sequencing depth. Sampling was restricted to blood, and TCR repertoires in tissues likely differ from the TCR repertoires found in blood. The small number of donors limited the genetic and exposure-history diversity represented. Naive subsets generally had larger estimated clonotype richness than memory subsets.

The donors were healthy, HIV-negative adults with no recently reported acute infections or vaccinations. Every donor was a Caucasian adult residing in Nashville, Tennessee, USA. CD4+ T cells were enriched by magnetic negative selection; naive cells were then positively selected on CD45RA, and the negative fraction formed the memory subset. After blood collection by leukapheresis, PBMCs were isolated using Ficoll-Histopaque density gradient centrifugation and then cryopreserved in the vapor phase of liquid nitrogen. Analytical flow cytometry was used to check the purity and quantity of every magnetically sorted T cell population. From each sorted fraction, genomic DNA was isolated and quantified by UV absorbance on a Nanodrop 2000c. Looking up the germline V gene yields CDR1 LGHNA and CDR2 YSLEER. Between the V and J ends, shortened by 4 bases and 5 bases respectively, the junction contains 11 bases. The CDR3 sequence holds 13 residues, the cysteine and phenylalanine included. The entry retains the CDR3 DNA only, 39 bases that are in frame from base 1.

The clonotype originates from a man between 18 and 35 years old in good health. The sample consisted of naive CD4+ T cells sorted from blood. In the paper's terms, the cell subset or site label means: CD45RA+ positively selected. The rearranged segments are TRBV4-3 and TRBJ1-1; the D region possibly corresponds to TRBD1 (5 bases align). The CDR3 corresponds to CASSREGETEAFF. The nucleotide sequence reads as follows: TGCGCCAGCAGCCGAGAAGGGGAGACTGAAGCTTTCTTT.